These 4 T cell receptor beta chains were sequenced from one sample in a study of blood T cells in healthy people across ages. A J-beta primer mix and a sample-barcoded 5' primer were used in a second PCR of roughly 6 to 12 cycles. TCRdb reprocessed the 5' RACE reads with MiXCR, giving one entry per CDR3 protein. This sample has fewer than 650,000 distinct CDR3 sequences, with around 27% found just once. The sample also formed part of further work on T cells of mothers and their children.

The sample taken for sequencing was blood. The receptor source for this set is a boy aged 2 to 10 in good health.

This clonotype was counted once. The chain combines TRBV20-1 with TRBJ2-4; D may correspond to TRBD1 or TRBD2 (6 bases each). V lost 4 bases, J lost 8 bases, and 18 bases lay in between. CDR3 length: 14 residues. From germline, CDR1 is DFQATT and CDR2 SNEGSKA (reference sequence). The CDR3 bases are TGCAGTGCTATGAAGGGGGGACAACGGGACATTCAGTACTTC. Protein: CSAMKGGQRDIQYF.

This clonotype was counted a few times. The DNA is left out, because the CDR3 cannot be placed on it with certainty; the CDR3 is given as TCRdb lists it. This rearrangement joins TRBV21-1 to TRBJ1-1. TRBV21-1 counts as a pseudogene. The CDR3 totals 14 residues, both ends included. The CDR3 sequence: CASSKFGGGTEAFF.

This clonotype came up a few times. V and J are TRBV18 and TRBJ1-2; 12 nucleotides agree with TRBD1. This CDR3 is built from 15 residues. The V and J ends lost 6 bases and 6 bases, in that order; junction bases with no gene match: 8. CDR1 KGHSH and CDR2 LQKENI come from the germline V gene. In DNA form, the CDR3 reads TGTGCCAGCTCCGTCGGGACAGGGGGCCGTAATGGCTACACCTTC. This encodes CASSVGTGGRNGYTF. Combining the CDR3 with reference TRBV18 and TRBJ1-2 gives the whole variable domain NAGVMQNPRHLVRRRGQEARLRCSPMKGHSHVYWYRQLPEEGLKFMVYLQKENIIDESGMPKERFSAEFPKEGPSILRIQQVVRGDSAAYFCASSVGTGGRNGYTFGSGTRLTVV.

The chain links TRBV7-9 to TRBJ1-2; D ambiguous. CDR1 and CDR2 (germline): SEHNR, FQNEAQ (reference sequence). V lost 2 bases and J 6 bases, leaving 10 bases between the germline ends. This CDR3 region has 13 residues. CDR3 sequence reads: CASSLTSTDGYTF. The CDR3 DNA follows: TGTGCCAGCAGCTTAACGTCTACGGATGGCTACACCTTC.